This TCR beta chain was profiled in a study of blood T cell repertoires in COVID-19. Study in general: T cells, B-cell-depleted T cells, or PBMCs supplied cDNA or gDNA.

During active infection, Seattle patients enrolled and were then monitored through disease. Between the trimmed V and J ends, which lost 4 bases and 7 bases, there was a span of 8 bases. The CDR3 extends over 11 amino acids. Germline V gene sequence: CDR1 SGHRS, CDR2 YFSETQ. In the study's own analysis: Reference gene primer amplification gave estimated nucleated cell counts. Here immunoSEQ multiplex PCR was the method, and the copy in TCRdb shows in-frame clones only, minus some. The DNA gave D and trimming, while V, J and clone size come from that table. Among nearly 350,000 clones listed, around nine tenths were seen once.

Sequencing used peripheral blood. The TCR sequence derives from a woman in her 70s with COVID-19, enrolled during active disease. This chain connects TRBV5-1 to TRBJ1-1; no clear D. CDR3 DNA: TGCGCCAGCAGCGCGGGATTTGAAGCTTTCTTT. Translation gives CASSAGFEAFF.